A single sample is the source of the 9 T cell receptor beta chains below, sequenced in a study of T cell repertoires in cytomegalovirus infection. TCRdb used MiXCR to reprocess the reads, holding one entry per CDR3 protein. The table includes around 320,000 distinct CDR3 sequences, more than 8% detected once. The source material was PBMCs. The source of these receptors is a human donor in good health (CMV status not recorded). Some clones in this sample may be carry-over from other donors' samples.

A few counts support this clonotype. This chain connects TRBV28 to TRBJ1-1; D may be TRBD1 (6 bases). This CDR3 is 15 amino acids long. Germline-derived CDR1 and CDR2 are MDHEN and SYDVKM. V lost 4 bases and J 5 bases, leaving 17 bases between the germline ends. The CDR3 DNA sequence: TGTGCCAGCAGTTCTGAGGGGGACCGCTTAACTGAAGCTTTCTTT. It translates to CASSSEGDRLTEAFF.

This clonotype was seen only a few times. The gene calls are TRBV25-1 and TRBJ2-3, with 9 bases identical to TRBD2. J was trimmed by 6 bases and V by 2 bases; bases with no gene match: 9. The CDR3 runs 16 residues. The germline gives CDR1 MGHDK, CDR2 SYGVNS. The CDR3 loop reads CASSEHGTSLKDTQYF. Here the CDR3 DNA reads TGTGCCAGCAGTGAACACGGGACTAGCCTGAAGGATACGCAGTATTTT.

Turning to this clonotype: A read error may be the cause here, since a much bigger clone is one base away. This chain joins TRBV6-2 or TRBV6-3 and TRBJ1-4; 9 nucleotides match TRBD1. Germline assignment: CDR1 MNHEY and CDR2 SVGEGT. The CDR3 is made up of 16 amino acids. CDR3 protein: CTSRPLYRGRDEKLFF. CDR3 in DNA: TGTACCAGCAGACCCCTATACAGGGGGCGCGATGAAAAACTGTTTTTT.

The chain uses TRBV7-2 and TRBJ2-2; D is tentatively TRBD1 or TRBD2 (6 bases each). Trimming took 7 bases from V and 2 from J, leaving 17 bases between them. From germline, CDR1 is SGHTA and CDR2 FQGNSA. There are 16 residues in the CDR3. In DNA form, the CDR3 reads TGTGCCAGCAACCGGTTAGGGGGGAGTAACACCGGGGAGCTGTTTTTT. This sequence encodes CASNRLGGSNTGELFF.

The gene calls are TRBV4-3 and TRBJ1-1, with unresolved D. Germline V CDR1 and CDR2: LGHNA, YSLEER. This CDR3 is 15 amino acids long. V shed 0 bases and J shed 1 base, with 9 bases lying between them. The CDR3 loop is CASSQDGLSNTEAFF. DNA for the CDR3: TGCGCCAGCAGCCAAGATGGACTCTCGAACACTGAAGCTTTCTTT.

CDR3 nucleotide sequence: TGTGCCACCAGTGACGGCAGGAGCTCCTACAATGAGCAGTTCTTC. It is translated as CATSDGRSSYNEQFF. The J gene is TRBJ2-1, the V gene TRBV24-1; no clear D. CDR1 and CDR2 (germline): KGHDR, SFDVKD. Trimming stripped 4 bases from V and 0 bases from J, with 9 bases between. CDR3 length: 15 residues.

The V gene is TRBV6-4, the J gene TRBJ1-2; 9 bases agree with TRBD1. Per germline, CDR1 MRHNA and CDR2 SNTAGT. Trimming took 6 bases from V and 2 from J; bases not matched to a gene: 7. The CDR3 spans 15 residues. Here the CDR3 DNA reads TGTGCCAGCAGCCCCGGGACAGGGAGCAACTATGGCTACACCTTC. The encoded protein is CASSPGTGSNYGYTF.

The rearrangement joins TRBV20-1 to TRBJ1-3; D ambiguous. The CDR3 loop spans 14 amino acids. Germline CDR1 is DFQATT and CDR2 is SNEGSKA (reference sequence). Trimming pared 5 bases from V and 4 bases from J, leaving 15 bases between. In nucleotides, the CDR3 is TGCAGTGCTCGTTCAGGTCTTTCGGGAAACACCATATATTTT. Its protein product is CSARSGLSGNTIYF.

The chain carries TRBV10-2 and TRBJ2-3; TRBD2 agrees at 14 bases. The CDR3 has 17 residues. CDR1 and CDR2 (germline): WSHSY, SAAADI. After removal of 7 bases from V and 2 bases from J, the junction contained 8 bases not matched to a gene. The CDR3 DNA sequence: TGCGCCAGCACCGATGGGACTAGCGGGAGATTCACAGATACGCAGTATTTT. As protein: CASTDGTSGRFTDTQYF.